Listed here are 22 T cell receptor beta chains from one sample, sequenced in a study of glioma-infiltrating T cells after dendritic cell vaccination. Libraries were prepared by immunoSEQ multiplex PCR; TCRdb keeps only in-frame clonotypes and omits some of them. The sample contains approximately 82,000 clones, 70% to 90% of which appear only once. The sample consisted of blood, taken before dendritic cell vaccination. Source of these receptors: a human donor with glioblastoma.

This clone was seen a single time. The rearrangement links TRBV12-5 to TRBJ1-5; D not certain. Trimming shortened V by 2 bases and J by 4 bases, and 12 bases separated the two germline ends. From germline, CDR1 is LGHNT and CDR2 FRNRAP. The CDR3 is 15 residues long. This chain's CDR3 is CASGLTGDTNQPQHF. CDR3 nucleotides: TGTGCTAGTGGTTTGACTGGCGACACTAATCAGCCCCAGCATTTT. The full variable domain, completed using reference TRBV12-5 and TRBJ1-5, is DARVTQTPRHKVTEMGQEVTMRCQPILGHNTVFWYRQTMMQGLELLAYFRNRAPLDDSGMPKDRFSAEMPDATLATLKIQPSEPRDSAVYFCASGLTGDTNQPQHFGDGTRLSIL.

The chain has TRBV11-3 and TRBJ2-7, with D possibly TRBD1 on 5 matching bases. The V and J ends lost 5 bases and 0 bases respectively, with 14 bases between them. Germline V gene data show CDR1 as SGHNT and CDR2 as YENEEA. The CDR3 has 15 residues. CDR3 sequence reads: CASSTRWGSSYEQYF. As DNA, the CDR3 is TGTGCCAGCAGCACCCGCTGGGGCAGCTCCTACGAGCAGTACTTC.

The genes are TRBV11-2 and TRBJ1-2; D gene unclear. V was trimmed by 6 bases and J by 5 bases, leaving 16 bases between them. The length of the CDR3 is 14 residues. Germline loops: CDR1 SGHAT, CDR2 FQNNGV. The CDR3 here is CASSLDPVEYGYTF. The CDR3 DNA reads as TGTGCCAGCAGTCTAGACCCAGTCGAGTATGGCTACACCTTC.

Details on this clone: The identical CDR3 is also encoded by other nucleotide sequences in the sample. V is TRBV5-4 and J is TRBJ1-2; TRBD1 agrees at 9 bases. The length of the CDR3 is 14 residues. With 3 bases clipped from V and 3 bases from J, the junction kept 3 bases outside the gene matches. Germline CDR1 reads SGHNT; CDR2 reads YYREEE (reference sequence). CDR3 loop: CASSSTGGDYGYTF. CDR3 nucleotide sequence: TGTGCCAGCAGCTCGACAGGGGGTGACTATGGCTACACCTTC.

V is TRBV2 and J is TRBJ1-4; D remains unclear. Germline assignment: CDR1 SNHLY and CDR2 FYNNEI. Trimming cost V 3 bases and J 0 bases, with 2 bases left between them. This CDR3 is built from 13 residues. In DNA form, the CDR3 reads TGTGCCAGCAGTGACACAACTAATGAAAAACTGTTTTTT. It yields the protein CASSDTTNEKLFF.

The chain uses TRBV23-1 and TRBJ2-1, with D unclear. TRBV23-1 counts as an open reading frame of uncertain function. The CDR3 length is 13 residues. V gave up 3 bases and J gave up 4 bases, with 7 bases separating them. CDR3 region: CASSHPQYNEQFF. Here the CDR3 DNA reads TGCGCCAGCAGTCACCCTCAGTACAATGAGCAGTTCTTC.

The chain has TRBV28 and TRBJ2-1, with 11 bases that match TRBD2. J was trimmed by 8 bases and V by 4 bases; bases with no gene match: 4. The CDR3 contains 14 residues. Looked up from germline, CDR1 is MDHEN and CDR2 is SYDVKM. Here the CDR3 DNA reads TGTGCCAGCAGTTCGACTAGCGGGATCCATGAGCAGTTCTTC. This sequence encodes CASSSTSGIHEQFF.

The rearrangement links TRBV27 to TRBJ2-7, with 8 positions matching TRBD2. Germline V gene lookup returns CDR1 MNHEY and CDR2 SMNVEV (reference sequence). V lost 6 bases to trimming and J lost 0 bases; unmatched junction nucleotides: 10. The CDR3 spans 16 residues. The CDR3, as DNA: TGTGCCAGCAGACAAAACCCTAGCGGGTCCTCCTACGAGCAGTACTTC. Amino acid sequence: CASRQNPSGSSYEQYF.

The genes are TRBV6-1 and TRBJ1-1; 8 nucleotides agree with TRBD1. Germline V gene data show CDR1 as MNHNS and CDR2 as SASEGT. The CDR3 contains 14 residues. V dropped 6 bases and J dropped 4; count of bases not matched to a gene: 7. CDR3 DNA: TGTGCCAGCAGACCCGACAGGGGTGGCACTGAAGCTTTCTTT. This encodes CASRPDRGGTEAFF.

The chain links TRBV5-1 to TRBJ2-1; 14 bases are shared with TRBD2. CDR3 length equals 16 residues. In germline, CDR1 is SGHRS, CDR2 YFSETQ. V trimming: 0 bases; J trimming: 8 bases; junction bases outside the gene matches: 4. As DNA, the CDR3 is TGCGCCAGCAGCTTGGGGGGACTAGCGGGAGTGGATGAGCAGTTCTTC. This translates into CASSLGGLAGVDEQFF.

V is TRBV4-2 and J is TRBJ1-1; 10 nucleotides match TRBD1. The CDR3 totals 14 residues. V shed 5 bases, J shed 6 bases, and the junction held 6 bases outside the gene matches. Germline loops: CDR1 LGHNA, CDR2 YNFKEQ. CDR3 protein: CASSAGQGIAEAFF. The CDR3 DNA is TGTGCCAGCAGCGCGGGACAGGGGATCGCTGAAGCTTTCTTT.

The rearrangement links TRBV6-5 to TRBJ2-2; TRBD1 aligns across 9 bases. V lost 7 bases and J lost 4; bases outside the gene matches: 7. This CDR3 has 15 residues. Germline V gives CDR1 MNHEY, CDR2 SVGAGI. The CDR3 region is CASTTGGAGTGELFF. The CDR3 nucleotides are TGTGCCAGCACCACAGGGGGCGCGGGCACCGGGGAGCTGTTTTTT.

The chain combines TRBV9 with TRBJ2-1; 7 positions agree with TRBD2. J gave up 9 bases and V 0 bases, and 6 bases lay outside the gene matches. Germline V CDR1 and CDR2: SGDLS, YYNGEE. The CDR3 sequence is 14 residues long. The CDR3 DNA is TGTGCCAGCAGCGTAGGGGTGCGGGGGAGTGAGCAGTTCTTC. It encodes CASSVGVRGSEQFF. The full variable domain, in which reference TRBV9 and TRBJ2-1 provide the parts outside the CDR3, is DSGVTQTPKHLITATGQRVTLRCSPRSGDLSVYWYQQSLDQGLQFLIQYYNGEERAKGNILERFSAQQFPDLHSELNLSSLELGDSALYFCASSVGVRGSEQFFGPGTRLTVL.

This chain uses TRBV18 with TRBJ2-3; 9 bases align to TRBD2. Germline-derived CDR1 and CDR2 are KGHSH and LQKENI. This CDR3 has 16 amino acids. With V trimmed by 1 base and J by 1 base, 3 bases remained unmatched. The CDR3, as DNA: TGTGCCAGCTCACCACTCAGCGGGGGGCGCACAGATACGCAGTATTTT. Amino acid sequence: CASSPLSGGRTDTQYF.

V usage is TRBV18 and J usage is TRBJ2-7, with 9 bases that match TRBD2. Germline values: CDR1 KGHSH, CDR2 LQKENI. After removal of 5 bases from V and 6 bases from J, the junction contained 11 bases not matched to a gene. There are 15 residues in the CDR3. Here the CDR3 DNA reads TGTGCCAGCTCAGGGAGTAGCGGGAGTCAATCCGAGCAGTACTTC. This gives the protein CASSGSSGSQSEQYF.

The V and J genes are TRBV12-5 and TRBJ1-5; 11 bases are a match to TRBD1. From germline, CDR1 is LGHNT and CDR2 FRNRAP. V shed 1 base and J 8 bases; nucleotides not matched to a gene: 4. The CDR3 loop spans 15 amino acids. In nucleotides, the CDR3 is TGTGCTAGTGGTTTGGGGGGACAGGGGGAAGAGCCCCAGCATTTT. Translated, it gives CASGLGGQGEEPQHF.

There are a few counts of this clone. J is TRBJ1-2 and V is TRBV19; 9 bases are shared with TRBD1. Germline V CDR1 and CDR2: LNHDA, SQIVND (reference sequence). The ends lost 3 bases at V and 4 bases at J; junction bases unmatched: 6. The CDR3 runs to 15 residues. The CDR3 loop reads CASSMGTGRGYGYTF. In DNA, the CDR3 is TGTGCCAGTAGTATGGGGACAGGGCGCGGCTATGGCTACACCTTC.

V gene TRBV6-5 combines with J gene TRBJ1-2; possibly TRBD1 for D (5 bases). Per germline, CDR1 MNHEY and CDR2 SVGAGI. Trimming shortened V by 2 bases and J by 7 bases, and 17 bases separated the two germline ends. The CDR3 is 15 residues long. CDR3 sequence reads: CASSYGGFRSPGYTF. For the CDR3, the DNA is TGTGCCAGCAGTTACGGGGGGTTTAGGAGCCCTGGCTACACCTTC.

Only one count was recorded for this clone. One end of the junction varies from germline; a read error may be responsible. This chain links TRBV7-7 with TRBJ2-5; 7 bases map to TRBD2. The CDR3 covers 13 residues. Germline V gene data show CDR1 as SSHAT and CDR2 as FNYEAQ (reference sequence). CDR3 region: CASSLTGGETQYF. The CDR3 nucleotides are TGTGCTAGCAGCCTCACGGGGGGAGAGACCCAGTACTTC.

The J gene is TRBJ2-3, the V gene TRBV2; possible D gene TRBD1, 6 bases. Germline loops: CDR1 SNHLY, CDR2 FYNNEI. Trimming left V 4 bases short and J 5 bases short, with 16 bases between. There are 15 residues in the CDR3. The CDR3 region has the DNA TGTGCCAGCAGTGGTCAGGGGCTCGTCGTAGATACGCAGTATTTT. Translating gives CASSGQGLVVDTQYF.

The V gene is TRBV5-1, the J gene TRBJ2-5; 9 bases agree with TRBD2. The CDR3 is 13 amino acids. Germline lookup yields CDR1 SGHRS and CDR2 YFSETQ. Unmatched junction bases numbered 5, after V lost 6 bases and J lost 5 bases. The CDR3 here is CASKRGEWETQYF. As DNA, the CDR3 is TGCGCCAGCAAGCGGGGGGAATGGGAGACCCAGTACTTC.

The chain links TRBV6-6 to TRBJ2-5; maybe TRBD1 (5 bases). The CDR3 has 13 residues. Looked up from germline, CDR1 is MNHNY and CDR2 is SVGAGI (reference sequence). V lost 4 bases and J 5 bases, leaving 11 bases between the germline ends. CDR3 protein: CASSWGVPETQYF. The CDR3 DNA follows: TGTGCCAGCAGTTGGGGCGTTCCGGAGACCCAGTACTTC.